This is a list of T cell receptor beta chains from one sample in a study of CD8 T cells in Susac syndrome. From the immunoSEQ multiplex PCR reads, TCRdb called clonotypes with MiXCR, one entry per CDR3 protein. This repertoire shows about 140,000 distinct CDR3 sequences, approximately 95% found once; its top ten account for over 0.095%. The material sequenced was CD4+ T cells from PBMCs. The receptors stem from a human donor with multiple sclerosis. Each CDR3 is given without its conserved first and last residue. The order of the fields is V gene, J gene, D gene, CDR3 protein. The D gene is left open where the match is weak.

>TRBV6-2/TRBV6-3|TRBJ1-2|.
ASIRLLGGNYGYT
>TRBV25-1|TRBJ1-1|.
ASSELRRNEAF
>TRBV6-6|TRBJ2-5|.
ASKTSNQETQY
>TRBV20-1|TRBJ2-5|.
SAPNQLAAGETQY
>TRBV3-1|TRBJ2-3|.
ASGNRASRSDTQY
>TRBV20-1|TRBJ2-1|TRBD2
SAGPGGAVGRNEQF
>TRBV5-1|TRBJ2-7|TRBD1
ASSLSGTGPYEQY
>TRBV27|TRBJ2-5|TRBD1
ASRRTGGETQY
>TRBV27|TRBJ1-5|TRBD1
ASIDRVGNQPQH
>TRBV5-1|TRBJ2-5|TRBD1
ASSFLRDSLERTQY
>TRBV14|TRBJ2-3|TRBD2
ASSPGLASAADTQY
>TRBV7-9|TRBJ1-2|.
ASSFPTNYGYT
>TRBV7-2|TRBJ2-6|.
ASSLSLNSGANVLT
>TRBV12-3/TRBV12-4|TRBJ2-5|.
ASSFGLSAGETQY
>TRBV12-3/TRBV12-4|TRBJ2-2|TRBD1
ASQGQGGTGELF
>TRBV20-1|TRBJ2-5|.
SARDSGPFQETQY
>TRBV9|TRBJ2-6|.
ASSADMWANVLT
>TRBV23-1|TRBJ2-5|TRBD1
ASSQSPDRGPVTETQY
>TRBV27|TRBJ1-2|TRBD1
ASSDRGGYGYT
>TRBV2|TRBJ2-5|.
ASNWDLYQETQY
>TRBV18|TRBJ2-7|.
ASSPTAAKEQY
>TRBV12-3/TRBV12-4|TRBJ1-4|.
ASSLSGEKLF
>TRBV7-2|TRBJ1-2|.
ASSLGLGNYGYT